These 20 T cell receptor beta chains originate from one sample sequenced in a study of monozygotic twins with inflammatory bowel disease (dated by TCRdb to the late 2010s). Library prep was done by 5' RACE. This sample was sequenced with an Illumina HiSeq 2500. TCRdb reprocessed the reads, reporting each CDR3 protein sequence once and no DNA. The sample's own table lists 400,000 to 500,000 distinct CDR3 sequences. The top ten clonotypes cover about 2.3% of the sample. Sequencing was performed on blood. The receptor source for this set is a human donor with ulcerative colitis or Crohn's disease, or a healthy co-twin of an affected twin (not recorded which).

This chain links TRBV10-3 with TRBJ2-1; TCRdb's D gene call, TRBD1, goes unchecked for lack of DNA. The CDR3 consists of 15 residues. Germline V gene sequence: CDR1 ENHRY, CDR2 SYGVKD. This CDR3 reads CAISERDRGYNEQFF.

This chain's CDR3 is CSARDLTRGGETGELFF. The chain links TRBV20-1 to TRBJ2-2; no DNA is available, so the TRBD1 call from TCRdb remains unchecked. CDR1 and CDR2 from the germline V gene are DFQATT and SNEGSKA (reference sequence). CDR3 length equals 17 residues.

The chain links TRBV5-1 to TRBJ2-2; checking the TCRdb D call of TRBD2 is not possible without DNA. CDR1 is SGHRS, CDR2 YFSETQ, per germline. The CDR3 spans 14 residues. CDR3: CASSDGTSVGELFF.

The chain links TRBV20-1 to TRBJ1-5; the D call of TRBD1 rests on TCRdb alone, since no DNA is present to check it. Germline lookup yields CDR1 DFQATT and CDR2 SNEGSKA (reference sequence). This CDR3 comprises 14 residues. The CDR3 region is CSAFTGTPNQPQHF.

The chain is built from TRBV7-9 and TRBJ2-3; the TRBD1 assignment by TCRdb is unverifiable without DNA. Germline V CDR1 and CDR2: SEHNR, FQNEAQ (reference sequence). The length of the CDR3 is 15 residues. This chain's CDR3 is CASSPRAGSTDTQYF.

The CDR3 spells CASSLAPGLAFEKLFF. J is TRBJ1-4 and V is TRBV5-1. Germline CDR1 SGHRS, CDR2 YFSETQ. This CDR3 contains 16 residues.

The CDR3 loop reads CASSLDRDTGELFF. V is TRBV7-7 and J is TRBJ2-2. Germline V lookup: CDR1 SSHAT, CDR2 FNYEAQ (reference sequence). The CDR3 totals 14 residues.

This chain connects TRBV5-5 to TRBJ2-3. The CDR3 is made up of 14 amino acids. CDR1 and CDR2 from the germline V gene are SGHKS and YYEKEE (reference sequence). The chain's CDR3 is CASSTRSSTDTQYF.

Here the CDR3 reads CASSESGSYGYTF. V usage is TRBV10-1 and J usage is TRBJ1-2. CDR1 WNHNN and CDR2 SYGVQD come from the germline V gene (reference sequence). CDR3 size: 13 residues.

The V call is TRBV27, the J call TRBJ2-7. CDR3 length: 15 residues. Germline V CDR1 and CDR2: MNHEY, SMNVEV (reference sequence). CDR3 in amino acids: CASSFWTGSSYEQYF.

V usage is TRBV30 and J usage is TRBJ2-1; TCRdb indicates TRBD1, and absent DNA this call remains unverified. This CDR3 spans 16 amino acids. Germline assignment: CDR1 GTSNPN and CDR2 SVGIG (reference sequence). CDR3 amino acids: CAWSPRLAGAFNEQFF. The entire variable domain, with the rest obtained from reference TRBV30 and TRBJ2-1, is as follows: SQTIHQWPATLVQPVGSPLSLECTVEGTSNPNLYWYRQAAGRGLQLLFYSVGIGQISSEVPQNLSASRPQDRQFILSSKKLLLSDSGFYLCAWSPRLAGAFNEQFFGPGTRLTVL.

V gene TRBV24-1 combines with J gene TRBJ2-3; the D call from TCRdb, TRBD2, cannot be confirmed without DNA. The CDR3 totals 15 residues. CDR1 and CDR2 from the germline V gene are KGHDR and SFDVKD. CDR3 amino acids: CATRGTSGPTDTQYF.

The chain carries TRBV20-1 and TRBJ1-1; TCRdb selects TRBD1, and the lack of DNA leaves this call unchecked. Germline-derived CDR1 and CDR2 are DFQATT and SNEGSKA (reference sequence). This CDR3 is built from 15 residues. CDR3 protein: CSVPLQTGQSFEAFF.

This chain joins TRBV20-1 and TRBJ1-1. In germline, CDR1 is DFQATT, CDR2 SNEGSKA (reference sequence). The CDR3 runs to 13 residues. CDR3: CSAAGPLNTEAFF.

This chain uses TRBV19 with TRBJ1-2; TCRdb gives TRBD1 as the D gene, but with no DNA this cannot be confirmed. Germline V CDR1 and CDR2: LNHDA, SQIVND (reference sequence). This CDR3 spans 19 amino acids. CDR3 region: CASSIDPGTGGRFDYGYTF.

CDR3 loop: CASSFSDSQETQYF. This chain connects TRBV5-5 to TRBJ2-5; TCRdb gives TRBD1 as the D gene, but with no DNA this cannot be confirmed. CDR1 is SGHKS and CDR2 is YYEKEE in the germline V gene (reference sequence). The CDR3 contains 14 residues.

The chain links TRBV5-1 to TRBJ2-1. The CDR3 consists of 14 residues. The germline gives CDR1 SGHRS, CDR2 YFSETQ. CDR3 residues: CASSPRSSDNEQFF.

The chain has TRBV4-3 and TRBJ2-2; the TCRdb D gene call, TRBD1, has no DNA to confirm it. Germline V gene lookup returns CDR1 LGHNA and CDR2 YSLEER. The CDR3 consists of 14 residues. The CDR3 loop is CASSQEGGTGELFF.

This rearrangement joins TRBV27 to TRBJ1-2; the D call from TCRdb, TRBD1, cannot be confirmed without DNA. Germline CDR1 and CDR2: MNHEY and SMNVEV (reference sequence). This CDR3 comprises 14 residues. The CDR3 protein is CASSPGARAAGYTF.

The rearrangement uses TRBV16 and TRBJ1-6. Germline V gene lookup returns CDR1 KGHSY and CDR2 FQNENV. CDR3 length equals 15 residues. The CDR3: CASSQSGTTLSPLHF.